The table lists the clone carrying this T cell receptor (beta chain) with a few counts. The antigen is undetermined. This specimen belongs to a study of response to subunit inactivated influenza vaccine. Study-wide results and caveats: There was a suggestion from the authors that each seasonal influenza vaccination recruits few new T cells.

Germline assignment: CDR1 LGHNA and CDR2 YSLEER. V was shortened by 0 bases and J by 7 bases, with 9 bases between the two germline ends. The CDR3 covers 13 residues. Each CDR3 protein gets one entry after TCRdb re-called the RT-PCR reads with MiXCR. Of about 180,000 distinct CDR3 sequences listed, about 10% were seen once; the top ten hold around 35%. The chain carries TRBV4-3 and TRBJ2-5; a weak D match, TRBD1 (5 bases). The sequence was collected from a man aged 45-69 years who received an inactivated influenza vaccine. Sequences were derived from CD8+ T cells sorted from PBMCs, sampled about 23 months after vaccination. The CDR3 is CASSQDGQGTQYF. The DNA of the CDR3 is TGCGCCAGCAGCCAAGATGGGCAGGGGACCCAGTACTTC.